This T cell receptor (beta chain) was profiled in a study of chemoradiotherapy in HPV16-positive cancers. General observations from the study: During treatment, candidate HPV-specific clones and E7-related motifs expanded in tumor. Only two HPV16-positive patients supplied the functional HPV-specificity definition.

Remarks on this clone: Its target is unknown.

Repertoires were sampled repeatedly during chemoradiotherapy. The CDR3 covers 14 residues. V shed 4 bases and J shed 7 bases, with 15 bases lying between them. Germline values: CDR1 SGHRS, CDR2 YFSETQ. Repertoires were generated with immunoSEQ multiplex PCR, while TCRdb's copy carries only in-frame clones and drops some. The sample includes fewer than 20,000 clones, roughly 90% seen only once; the top ten take 14%. The sample in question was blood, obtained from a patient who underwent chemoradiotherapy. The TCR originated in a human donor with HPV-associated anogenital cancer. The rearrangement uses TRBV5-1 and TRBJ1-5; tentative D call: TRBD1 (5 bases). CDR3 in DNA: TGCGCCAGCAGCCCGGACACGGAGGGGCAGCCCCAGCATTTT. This translates into CASSPDTEGQPQHF.